The 27 T cell receptor beta chains below all came from one sample that was sequenced in a study of cytomegalovirus exposure and HLA in healthy donors. Produced via immunoSEQ multiplex PCR; TCRdb's table is partial and in-frame only. The table has a few hundred thousand clones, about 90% seen once. The sequencing sample was made of PBMCs. The origin of the receptors is a woman aged 18-29 years in good health and CMV-seronegative.

V usage is TRBV7-6 and J usage is TRBJ2-5; the D gene is possibly TRBD2 (5 bases). Looked up from germline, CDR1 is SGHVS and CDR2 is FNYEAQ. Trimming cost V 3 bases and J 5 bases, with 10 bases left between them. CDR3 length: 13 amino acids. The CDR3 DNA reads as TGTGCCAGCAGCTTCAGGATAGCGGAGACCCAGTACTTC. Translating it yields CASSFRIAETQYF.

The genes are TRBV18 and TRBJ1-1; a weak D match, TRBD1 (5 bases). Trimming left V 1 base short and J 4 bases short, with 7 bases between. This CDR3 contains 13 residues. Germline CDR1 KGHSH, CDR2 LQKENI. As DNA, the CDR3 is TGTGCCAGCTCACCACAACAGGCCACTGAAGCTTTCTTT. Amino acids: CASSPQQATEAFF. The whole variable domain, filled in from reference TRBV18 and TRBJ1-1, reads NAGVMQNPRHLVRRRGQEARLRCSPMKGHSHVYWYRQLPEEGLKFMVYLQKENIIDESGMPKERFSAEFPKEGPSILRIQQVVRGDSAAYFCASSPQQATEAFFGQGTRLTVV.

This chain connects TRBV7-3 to TRBJ2-1, with 7 bases lining up with TRBD1. Germline V lookup: CDR1 SGHTA, CDR2 FQGTGA. The V segment lost 5 bases and the J segment 3 bases; nucleotides outside the gene matches: 7. The length of the CDR3 is 15 residues. The CDR3 reads CASSLTGNLYNEQFF. The CDR3 bases are TGTGCCAGCAGCCTGACAGGGAACCTCTACAATGAGCAGTTCTTC.

The rearrangement links TRBV13 to TRBJ2-7, with TRBD1 matching 8 bases. The CDR3 runs 16 residues. V trimming: 6 bases; J trimming: 2 bases; junction bases outside the gene matches: 12. Germline CDR1 is PRHDT and CDR2 is FYEKMQ (reference sequence). CDR3 region: CASRSGRDRPAYEQYF. The CDR3 coding sequence is TGTGCCAGCAGATCCGGTCGGGACAGGCCGGCCTACGAGCAGTACTTC. Together with reference TRBV13 and TRBJ2-7, the CDR3 gives the full variable domain: AAGVIQSPRHLIKEKRETATLKCYPIPRHDTVYWYQQGPGQDPQFLISFYEKMQSDKGSIPDRFSAQQFSDYHSELNMSSLELGDSALYFCASRSGRDRPAYEQYFGPGTRLTVT.

The chain uses TRBV28 and TRBJ1-3; D may be TRBD1 (5 bases). The CDR3 has 16 amino acids. In germline, CDR1 is MDHEN, CDR2 SYDVKM. The V gene lost 2 bases and the J gene lost 4 bases, with 15 bases spanning the gap. This CDR3 reads CASSLVGRAGGNTIYF. DNA of the CDR3: TGTGCCAGCAGTTTAGTGGGCAGGGCAGGAGGAAACACCATATATTTT. Variable domain in full (rest from reference TRBV28 and TRBJ1-3): DVKVTQSSRYLVKRTGEKVFLECVQDMDHENMFWYRQDPGLGLRLIYFSYDVKMKEKGDIPEGYSVSREKKERFSLILESASTNQTSMYLCASSLVGRAGGNTIYFGEGSWLTVV.

The chain couples TRBV7-6 to TRBJ2-2; 7 bases match TRBD1. The CDR3 is 15 amino acids. CDR1 is SGHVS and CDR2 is FNYEAQ in the germline V gene. The V segment lost 6 bases and the J segment 3 bases; nucleotides outside the gene matches: 7. DNA for the CDR3: TGTGCCAGCAGTTCTTTTACAGGGGACACCGGGGAGCTGTTTTTT. As protein: CASSSFTGDTGELFF.

This chain connects TRBV6-5 to TRBJ1-5; D is unresolved. The CDR3 covers 14 residues. The ends were cut back, 5 bases at V and 4 bases at J, with 12 bases in the middle. Germline CDR1 and CDR2: MNHEY and SVGAGI. CDR3: CASSLQSKNQPQHF. DNA for the CDR3: TGTGCCAGCAGTCTACAGAGCAAAAATCAGCCCCAGCATTTT.

This chain connects TRBV11-1 to TRBJ2-1; TRBD1 might be the D (5 bases). V lost 5 bases and J lost 8, with 16 bases in between. From germline, CDR1 is SGHAT and CDR2 FQDESV (reference sequence). CDR3 size: 14 residues. The CDR3 here is CASSPQGLGDEQFF. CDR3 nucleotide sequence: TGTGCCAGCAGCCCGCAGGGTCTTGGGGATGAGCAGTTCTTC.

The V call is TRBV11-2, the J call TRBJ1-2, with 7 bases that match TRBD1. This CDR3 contains 15 residues. Germline lookup yields CDR1 SGHAT and CDR2 FQNNGV. V dropped 5 bases and J dropped 2; count of bases not matched to a gene: 8. The CDR3, as DNA: TGTGCCAGCAGCCCCACAGGGGTTGGCAACTATGGCTACACCTTC. Its translation: CASSPTGVGNYGYTF. The complete variable domain, with remaining parts taken from reference TRBV11-2 and TRBJ1-2, reads EAGVAQSPRYKIIEKRQSVAFWCNPISGHATLYWYQQILGQGPKLLIQFQNNGVVDDSQLPKDRFSAERLKGVDSTLKIQPAKLEDSAVYLCASSPTGVGNYGYTFGSGTRLTVV.

This chain uses TRBV2 with TRBJ1-5; D unclear. The V gene's germline CDR1 is SNHLY and CDR2 FYNNEI. The CDR3 has 17 residues. Trimming removed 6 bases at V and 3 bases at J, with 21 bases between. CDR3 bases: TGTGCCAGCAGAGAGATTAGCGGATTTAGCCTCAATCAGCCCCAGCATTTT. It yields the protein CASREISGFSLNQPQHF.

The chain recombines TRBV2 with TRBJ2-5, with 11 bases lining up with TRBD2. The CDR3 covers 14 residues. Germline trimming cut 7 bases from V and 5 bases from J; bases unmatched to any gene: 6. From germline, CDR1 is SNHLY and CDR2 FYNNEI. CDR3 coding DNA: TGTGCCAGCAAGGTAGCGGGGGGGCCCGAGACCCAGTACTTC. The encoded protein is CASKVAGGPETQYF.

In this sample, this clone turned up once. V and J are TRBV27 and TRBJ1-2, with TRBD1 matching 9 bases. J gave up 4 bases and V 5 bases, and 5 bases lay outside the gene matches. There are 14 residues in the CDR3. The germline V gene has CDR1 MNHEY and CDR2 SMNVEV (reference sequence). The CDR3 loop reads CASSPQGASYGYTF. CDR3 in DNA: TGTGCCAGCAGTCCACAGGGGGCTTCCTATGGCTACACCTTC.

CDR3 sequence reads: CASSVTSGGREQYF. Written as DNA, the CDR3 is TGTGCCAGCAGTGTGACTAGCGGGGGGCGCGAGCAGTACTTC. The rearrangement uses TRBV6-1 and TRBJ2-7, with TRBD2 matching 13 bases. The germline gives CDR1 MNHNS, CDR2 SASEGT. V was clipped by 4 bases and J by 6 bases; unmatched bases: 3. This CDR3 contains 14 residues.

This clone was seen only once. V is TRBV6-5 and J is TRBJ1-5; D not certain. Germline V gives CDR1 MNHEY, CDR2 SVGAGI. V was shortened by 3 bases and J by 0 bases, with 9 bases between the two germline ends. This CDR3 has 15 amino acids. The CDR3 sequence is CASSYTGDSNQPQHF. The CDR3 DNA is TGTGCCAGCAGTTATACCGGTGATAGCAATCAGCCCCAGCATTTT.

This sequence joins TRBV28 and TRBJ1-5, with D possibly TRBD1 on 5 matching bases. The CDR3 covers 15 residues. Germline-derived CDR1 and CDR2 are MDHEN and SYDVKM. Deletions cut 2 bases from V and 0 bases from J, with 8 bases between. CDR3 sequence: CASSLQGISNQPQHF. The CDR3 DNA sequence: TGTGCCAGCAGTTTACAGGGAATTAGCAATCAGCCCCAGCATTTT. The variable domain in full, completed from reference TRBV28 and TRBJ1-5, reads DVKVTQSSRYLVKRTGEKVFLECVQDMDHENMFWYRQDPGLGLRLIYFSYDVKMKEKGDIPEGYSVSREKKERFSLILESASTNQTSMYLCASSLQGISNQPQHFGDGTRLSIL.

The CDR3, as DNA: TGTGCCAGCAGTTGGAAAGCGGGGGTAAACTCAGATACGCAGTATTTT. It encodes CASSWKAGVNSDTQYF. The chain links TRBV27 to TRBJ2-3, with TRBD2 matching 8 bases. The V segment lost 4 bases and the J segment 4 bases; nucleotides outside the gene matches: 10. The CDR3 consists of 16 residues. Germline V gene lookup returns CDR1 MNHEY and CDR2 SMNVEV (reference sequence).

The chain has TRBV13 and TRBJ1-1; tentatively, D is TRBD1 (5 bases). The CDR3 contains 15 residues. Trimming shortened V by 4 bases and J by 7 bases, and 19 bases separated the two germline ends. Germline lookup yields CDR1 PRHDT and CDR2 FYEKMQ (reference sequence). As DNA, the CDR3 is TGTGCCAGCAGCTATCAGTCCAGGGCCAATAATGAAGCTTTCTTT. Amino acids: CASSYQSRANNEAFF.

This chain connects TRBV11-1 to TRBJ2-7; D unclear. Germline V CDR1 and CDR2: SGHAT, FQDESV (reference sequence). V was pared by 4 bases and J by 2 bases, with 12 bases between. The CDR3 has 14 amino acids. The CDR3 DNA follows: TGTGCCAGCAGCTCCGAGATCCCCACCTACGAGCAGTACTTC. This codes for CASSSEIPTYEQYF.

This clone was seen just once. V usage is TRBV7-2 and J usage is TRBJ2-7, with 8 bases identical to TRBD1. V lost 2 bases to trimming and J lost 3 bases; unmatched junction nucleotides: 12. Germline V gene sequence: CDR1 SGHTA, CDR2 FQGNSA. This CDR3 is built from 17 residues. In DNA, the CDR3 is TGTGCCAGCAGCTTAACCACTTGGACAGGGATTCGCTACGAGCAGTACTTC. This sequence encodes CASSLTTWTGIRYEQYF. The complete variable domain, with remaining parts taken from reference TRBV7-2 and TRBJ2-7, reads GAGVSQSPSNKVTEKGKDVELRCDPISGHTALYWYRQSLGQGLEFLIYFQGNSAPDKSGLPSDRFSAERTGGSVSTLTIQRTQQEDSAVYLCASSLTTWTGIRYEQYFGPGTRLTVT.

The chain is built from TRBV7-9 and TRBJ2-7, with 9 bases aligning to TRBD2. Per the germline V gene, CDR1 is SEHNR and CDR2 is FQNEAQ (reference sequence). J was trimmed by 2 bases and V by 3 bases; bases with no gene match: 11. The CDR3 runs to 17 residues. The CDR3 DNA follows: TGTGCCAGCAGCTTTTCGCCTATAGCGGGGGCAACCTACGAGCAGTACTTC. Amino acids: CASSFSPIAGATYEQYF.

A single count supports this clone. The CDR3 sequence is CASTRGYDNSPLHF. The CDR3 DNA reads as TGTGCCAGCACCAGGGGGTACGACAATTCACCCCTCCACTTT. The rearrangement uses TRBV6-5 and TRBJ1-6; 7 bases line up with TRBD1. This CDR3 comprises 14 residues. Germline V gives CDR1 MNHEY, CDR2 SVGAGI. V lost 7 bases and J lost 7; bases outside the gene matches: 7.

The chain joins TRBV6-1 to TRBJ1-2, with a weak D call TRBD1 (6 bases). There are 14 residues in the CDR3. Trimming took off 6 bases at V and 4 bases at J, with 15 bases between the two ends. Germline V gives CDR1 MNHNS, CDR2 SASEGT. CDR3 sequence (DNA): TGTGCCAGCAGGCCTCGGGGGGCAGCCTATGGCTACACCTTC. Translation gives CASRPRGAAYGYTF.

The chain recombines TRBV7-9 with TRBJ2-6, with a tentative D call TRBD2 (5 bases). CDR1 and CDR2 from the germline V gene are SEHNR and FQNEAQ (reference sequence). The V and J ends lost 1 base and 1 base respectively, with 17 bases between them. The CDR3 sequence is 19 residues long. This CDR3 reads CASSLGSEGPQSGANVLTF. DNA for the CDR3: TGTGCCAGCAGCTTAGGGTCAGAGGGTCCGCAATCTGGGGCCAACGTCCTGACTTTC.

The chain's CDR3 is CASSLRGGIRNYGYTF. CDR3 coding DNA: TGTGCCAGCAGCTTAAGGGGCGGAATCCGCAACTATGGCTACACCTTC. This chain links TRBV5-4 with TRBJ1-2; tentatively, D is TRBD1 (5 bases). The CDR3 contains 16 residues. Trimming took off 2 bases at V and 2 bases at J, with 16 bases between the two ends. The germline V gene encodes CDR1 SGHNT and CDR2 YYREEE (reference sequence).

The chain links TRBV5-3 to TRBJ2-3; TRBD2 matches at 10 bases. TRBV5-3 counts as an open reading frame of uncertain function. The CDR3 has 15 amino acids. The V and J ends lost 2 bases and 7 bases, in that order; junction bases with no gene match: 7. CDR3 region: CARSLISGGNYTQYF. DNA of the CDR3: TGTGCCAGAAGCTTAATTAGCGGGGGGAATTATACGCAGTATTTT.

This chain joins TRBV11-2 and TRBJ2-1; TRBD2 is a possible D gene (6 bases). Per the germline V gene, CDR1 is SGHAT and CDR2 is FQNNGV. The CDR3 length is 14 residues. Trimming removed 5 bases from V and 0 bases from J, with 8 bases in between. The CDR3 sequence is CASSPTSSYNEQFF. The DNA of the CDR3 is TGTGCCAGCAGCCCGACTAGCTCCTACAATGAGCAGTTCTTC.

This sequence joins TRBV5-1 and TRBJ2-7, with 9 bases identical to TRBD1. The CDR3 runs to 14 residues. Germline trimming cut 4 bases from V and 5 bases from J; bases unmatched to any gene: 7. Germline values: CDR1 SGHRS, CDR2 YFSETQ. The CDR3 bases are TGCGCCAGCAGCCTCGGGACAGGGAACCACGAGCAGTACTTC. Translation: CASSLGTGNHEQYF.